This T cell receptor (beta chain) was documented in a study of blood T cells in healthy people across ages (dated by TCRdb to 2014 to 2015). Background on the whole study: In model experiments, template switching captured about one uniquely barcoded TCR beta cDNA molecule for every two T cells. Age-related changes in TCR beta repertoire diversity were measured in the study by deep sequencing normalized with unique cDNA molecular identifiers. The donors were divided into four age groups: young (average around 15 years), middle-aged (about 41), aged (about 56) and long-lived (about 90). To avoid experimental bias, donors of different ages were distributed randomly across sequencing lanes. Using the same blood draw, the study looked at two additional independent replicas of 1 million unique cDNA reads for two donors, one aged 18 to 30 and the other aged 80 or older.

Looking up the germline V gene yields CDR1 KGHSH and CDR2 LQKENI. V sheds 3 bases and J sheds 4 bases, leaving 12 bases between their ends. The CDR3 runs 14 amino acids, cysteine and phenylalanine included. Only the CDR3 region is kept as DNA, spanning 42 bases read in frame from base 1. Libraries were built with 5' RACE. Sequencing instrument: Illumina HiSeq 2500. A second PCR of about 7 to 12 cycles was run with a J-beta primer mix and a sample-barcoded 5' primer. A template-switch 5' adaptor carrying 12 random nucleotides introduced a unique molecular identifier onto each TCR beta cDNA molecule. Each sample yielded at least 2.5 million CDR3-containing paired-end reads. The Mint cDNA synthesis kit, primed by a TRBC-specific oligonucleotide, was used to synthesize first-strand cDNA from all RNA. Following uracil-DNA glycosylase treatment, all cDNA underwent a first 18-cycle PCR with the universal primers M1SS and BC2_uni_R. The authors processed their data as follows. Normalization of each sample was performed by random selection of 1 million high-quality reads, each carrying a distinct molecular identifier. Reads with shared molecular identifiers were discarded instead of being binned into consensus sequences. MiTCR, set to a Q25 quality threshold and the strictest error-elimination algorithm, was used for CDR3 identification, clonotype clustering and error correction. A nonparametric unseen species model with Euler transformation was used to estimate a lower bound on total TCR beta diversity. TCRdb reanalyzed the raw reads on its own, using fastp at Q25 for trimming and MiXCR for clone calling, and kept in-frame beta chains. Entries are consolidated by CDR3 protein sequence, retaining the most common genes and DNA. V and J calls and clone size were set by TCRdb, not the authors. Within this sample are about 1.1 million distinct CDR3 sequences, with 35% to 40% of them counted one time only. The ten biggest clones cover approximately 14% of the sample.

The donors were roughly 39 Caucasian individuals from Russia, aged roughly 6 to 95 years, who were systemically healthy. Each donor gave 8 to 10 milliliters of peripheral blood, drawn into EDTA-treated Vacutainer tubes. Ficoll-Paque density-gradient centrifugation was used to isolate PBMCs, with at least 7 million obtained per sample. Trizol reagent was used to extract total RNA from PBMCs, with at least 5 micrograms per sample. For every donor, flow cytometry on a PBMC aliquot measured the percentage of naive CD45RAhigh/CD27high T cells. General findings and caveats noted by the study authors: Donor CMV infection status was unknown, potentially confounding age-related changes in expanded clonotypes. Compared with the aged group, the long-lived group had more naive CD4+ T cells, fewer expanded clones and increased TCR diversity, a pattern suggesting age selection. Total diversity estimates from one million sequenced T cells were considered lower bounds and underestimates. There was a strong correlation between observed TCR beta diversity and the percentage of naive T cells measured by flow cytometry. Observed TCR beta diversity per million T cells fell roughly linearly with age, and a significant reduction was already apparent by age approximately 40. Since profiling was done on bulk unsorted PBMCs, naive and antigen-experienced compartments could not be conclusively compared.

Details on this clonotype: There is no known antigen for this receptor. Base qualities are not provided; no much larger clone lies one nucleotide away.

The chain joins TRBV18 to TRBJ2-5, with the identity of the D gene unclear. This clonotype originated in a man aged 18 to 35 in good health. Sequencing was performed on blood. The DNA is as follows: TGTGCCAGCTCACCCAACGGGCATTCAGAGACCCAGTACTTC. This yields the protein CASSPNGHSETQYF.